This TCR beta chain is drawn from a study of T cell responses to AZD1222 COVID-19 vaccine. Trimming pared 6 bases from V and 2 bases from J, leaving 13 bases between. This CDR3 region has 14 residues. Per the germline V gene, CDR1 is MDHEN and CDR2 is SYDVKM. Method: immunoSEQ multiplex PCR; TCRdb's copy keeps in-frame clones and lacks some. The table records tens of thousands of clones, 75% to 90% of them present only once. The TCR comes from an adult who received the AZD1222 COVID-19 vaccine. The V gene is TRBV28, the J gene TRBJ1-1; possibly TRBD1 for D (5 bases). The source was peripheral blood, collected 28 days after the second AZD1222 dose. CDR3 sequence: CASRTVGVNTEAFF. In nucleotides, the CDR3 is TGTGCCAGCAGGACGGTGGGGGTTAACACTGAAGCTTTCTTT.